This TCR beta chain comes out of a study of chemoradiotherapy in HPV16-positive cancers (dated by TCRdb to the early 2020s). Turning to the overall study: Candidate HPV-specific T-cell clones and common TCR motifs were defined by functional T-cell assays performed on cells from two HPV16-positive patients. Whether T-cell immunity against the HPV oncoproteins E6 and E7 changes during chemoradiotherapy and whether survival is affected by this immunity were examined in the study. Next, the candidate HPV-specific TCRs and motifs were followed in TCR repertoires from around 87 patients with HPV-related cancers.

A remark on this clone: The target of this receptor is not known. Base-call qualities are not available, and no considerably larger clone is one nucleotide away.

Spanning cysteine to phenylalanine, the CDR3 consists of 11 amino acids. Solely the CDR3 DNA is kept, with 33 bases framed from the first base. V is reduced by 1 base and J by 7 bases, leaving a spacing of 4 bases between them. The germline V gene (reference sequence) gives CDR1 as SEHNR and CDR2 as FQNEAQ. Results the study describes overall, beyond this receptor: Expansion of candidate HPV-specific clones and E7-related TCR motifs was observed in the tumor microenvironment during treatment, whereas no such expansion was observed for non-HPV-specific T cells. The functional definition of HPV-specific T cells was derived from only a couple of HPV16-positive patients, and the survival association was reported for HPV16-positive patients. Among HPV16-positive patients, expansion of HPV-responsive T cells during chemoradiotherapy was associated with better recurrence-free survival.

Repertoires were sampled multiple times during chemoradiotherapy, which allowed clonal expansion in the tumor microenvironment to be followed. Preparation of the library involved the immunoSEQ multiplex PCR assay. TCRdb's version of the immuneACCESS table is confined to in-frame rearrangements and falls short of the full clone set. An unresolved V gene accounts for under half of the shortfall where checked; the remainder is of unknown origin. For this sample the table gives some 9,700 clones, of which about 80% were detected only once. The ten largest make up 10% of the sample. This TCR was sampled from a human donor with HPV-associated anogenital cancer. Specimen collection occurred from a patient who underwent chemoradiotherapy. In this chain, TRBV7-9 is recombined with TRBJ1-1; the D gene is unclear. Read as DNA, the sequence is TGTGCCAGCAGCTTAGAAGGTGAAGCTTTCTTT. It specifies CASSLEGEAFF.